The subject of this entry is one T cell receptor beta chain. Per the study methods: The assay estimated nucleated cells by amplifying reference gene primers. Some clones are missing from TCRdb's copy, which holds only in-frame ones; the method was immunoSEQ multiplex PCR. The D gene and trimming were derived from the DNA, and the V and J assignments and clone size from that table. The sample consists of hundreds of thousands of clones, 90% of them appearing once. The data were taken from a study of blood T cell repertoires in COVID-19. On the study more broadly: From the United States, Italy and Spain came samples of acute and convalescent COVID-19.

All enrollees were roughly 18 to 89 years old and from fewer than 30 US areas. Material for sequencing was PBMCs or T cells enriched from blood (not recorded which). This receptor was taken from a woman aged 18-30 years with acute COVID-19.

The CDR3 DNA follows: TGCGCCAGCAGCTTTACAGGGAACTCTGGAAACACCATATATTTT. It yields the protein CASSFTGNSGNTIYF. The V call is TRBV5-1, the J call TRBJ1-3, with D maybe TRBD1 (6 bases). This CDR3 has 15 residues. Germline V CDR1 and CDR2: SGHRS, YFSETQ. Trimming stripped 2 bases from V and 0 bases from J, with 9 bases between.